This entry is about one T cell receptor (beta chain). Reverse transcription of about 0.45 to 1 ug RNA was carried out with random hexamers. TCRdb re-analysed the immunoSEQ multiplex PCR reads in MiXCR, keeping a single row per CDR3 protein. The sample carries approximately 100,000 distinct CDR3 sequences, roughly 94% recorded once. This entry is derived from a study of CD8 T cells in Susac syndrome. The germline gives CDR1 MNHEY, CDR2 SMNVEV (reference sequence). There are 13 residues in the CDR3. V was shortened by 5 bases and J by 3 bases, with 8 bases between the two germline ends. The chain uses TRBV27 and TRBJ1-5, with D uncertain. The TCR was taken from a human donor with Susac syndrome. Sequences were obtained from CD8+ T cells from PBMCs. The DNA of the CDR3 is TGTGCCAGCAGTCTTCAGGTCAATCAGCCCCAGCATTTT. Protein product: CASSLQVNQPQHF.